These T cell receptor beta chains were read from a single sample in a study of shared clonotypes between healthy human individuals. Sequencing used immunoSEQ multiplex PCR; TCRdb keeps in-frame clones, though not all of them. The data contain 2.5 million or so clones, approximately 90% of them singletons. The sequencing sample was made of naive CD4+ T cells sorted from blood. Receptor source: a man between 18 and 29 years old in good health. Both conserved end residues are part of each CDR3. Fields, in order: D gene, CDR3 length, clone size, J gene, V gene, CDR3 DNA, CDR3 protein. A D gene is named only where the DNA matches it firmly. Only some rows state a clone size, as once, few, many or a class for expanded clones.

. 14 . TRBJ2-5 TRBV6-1 TGTGCCAGCAGTGTAAGGGGGGTGGTAGAGACCCAGTACTTC CASSVRGVVETQYF
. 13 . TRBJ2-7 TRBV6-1 TGTGCCAGCAGTGTCACAGGGCCCTACGAGCAGTACTTC CASSVTGPYEQYF
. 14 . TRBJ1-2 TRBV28 TGTGCCAGCAGTTTCGGGGTAGCGAGCTATGGCTACACCTTC CASSFGVASYGYTF
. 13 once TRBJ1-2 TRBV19 TGTGCCAGTACCCCCGGGCCCATCTATGGCTACACCTTC CASTPGPIYGYTF
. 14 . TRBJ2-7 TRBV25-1 TGTGCCAGCAGTGACTGGGGCTCCATCTACGAGCAGTACTTC CASSDWGSIYEQYF
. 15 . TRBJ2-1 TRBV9 TGTGCCAGCAGCGTAGGTTTCAGCTCCTACAATGAGCAGTTCTTC CASSVGFSSYNEQFF
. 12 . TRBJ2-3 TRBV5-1 TGCGCCAGCAGCCGATACACAGATACGCAGTATTTT CASSRYTDTQYF
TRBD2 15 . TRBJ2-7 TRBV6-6 TGTGCCAGCAGTTACTCCGGGGGGGGCCCCTACGAGCAGTACTTC CASSYSGGGPYEQYF
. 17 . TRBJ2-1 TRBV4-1 TGCGCCAGCAGCCAAGGCCTTCTAGGGGTCCTCAATAATGAGCAGTTCTTC CASSQGLLGVLNNEQFF
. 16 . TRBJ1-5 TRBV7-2 TGTGCCAGCAGCTCCCGGTCTCCCGCCGGCAATCAGCCCCAGCATTTT CASSSRSPAGNQPQHF
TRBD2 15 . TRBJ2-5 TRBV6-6 TGTGCCAGCATAGCGGGAGAGGGGGTCGGTGAGACCCAGTACTTC CASIAGEGVGETQYF
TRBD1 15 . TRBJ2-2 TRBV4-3 TGCGCCAGCAGCCACGGACAGGGAAGGACCGGGGAGCTGTTTTTT CASSHGQGRTGELFF
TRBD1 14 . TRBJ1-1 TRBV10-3 TGTGCCATCAGTGACCTAGGACAGGCTTCAGGAGCTTTCTTT CAISDLGQASGAFF
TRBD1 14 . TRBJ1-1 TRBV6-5 TGTGCCAGCAGTAGGGGACAGAAGAACACTGAAGCTTTCTTT CASSRGQKNTEAFF
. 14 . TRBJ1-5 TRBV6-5 TGTGCCAGCAGTCTCGGACAGTCGAATCAGCCCCAGCATTTT CASSLGQSNQPQHF
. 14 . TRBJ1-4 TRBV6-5 TGTGCCAGCAGGCCAGGGTCTATAAATGAAAAACTGTTTTTT CASRPGSINEKLFF
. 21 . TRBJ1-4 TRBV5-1 TGCGCCAGCAGCCCCACCCACCGCCTGACCAATCGCCCTCCAACTAATGAAAAACTGTTTTTT CASSPTHRLTNRPPTNEKLFF
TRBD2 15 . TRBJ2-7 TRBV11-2 TGTGCCAGCAGCTCGGGACTAGGGGGATCCTACGAGCAGTACTTC CASSSGLGGSYEQYF
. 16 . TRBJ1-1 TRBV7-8 TGTGCCAGCAGCTTAGGGCTCTTTGTGGGAGGCACTGAAGCTTTCTTT CASSLGLFVGGTEAFF
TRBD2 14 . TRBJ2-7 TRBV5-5 TGTGCCAGCAGCCAGGGGACTAGCGGGAGTCGGCAGTACTTC CASSQGTSGSRQYF
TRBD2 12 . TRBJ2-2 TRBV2 TGTGCCACCACGGGAGGGCCCGGGGAGCTGTTTTTT CATTGGPGELFF
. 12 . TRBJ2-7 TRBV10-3 TGTGCCATCAGTGAGTCCCTGGGGGAGCAGTACTTC CAISESLGEQYF
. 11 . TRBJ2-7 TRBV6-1 TGTGCCAGCAACAATGGAGACGAGCAGTACTTC CASNNGDEQYF
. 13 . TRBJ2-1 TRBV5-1 TGCGCCAGCGGGGAAGGATCCTACAATGAGCAGTTCTTC CASGEGSYNEQFF
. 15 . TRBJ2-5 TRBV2 TGTGCCAGCAGGGCAGGGTGGGCACTCAGAGAGACCCAGTACTTC CASRAGWALRETQYF
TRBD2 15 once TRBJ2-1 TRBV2 TGTGCCAGCAGTCAAGGACTAGCGGTCTACAATGAGCAGTTCTTC CASSQGLAVYNEQFF
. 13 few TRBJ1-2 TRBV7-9 TGTGCCAGCAGCTCAGAGTCCCTATATGGCTACACCTTC CASSSESLYGYTF
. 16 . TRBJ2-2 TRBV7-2 TGTGCCAGCAGCGGGGCCTGGGCGGCGAACACCGGGGAGCTGTTTTTT CASSGAWAANTGELFF
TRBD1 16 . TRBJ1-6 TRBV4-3 TGCGCCAGCAGCCAAAGTGCAGGGGGTGGAAATTCACCCCTCCACTTT CASSQSAGGGNSPLHF
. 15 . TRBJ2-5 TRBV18 TGTGCCAGCTCACCGATACCGACAGCAACGGAGACCCAGTACTTC CASSPIPTATETQYF
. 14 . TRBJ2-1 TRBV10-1 TGCGCCACCAGTAGGGGACAATCCTACAATGAGCAGTTCTTC CATSRGQSYNEQFF
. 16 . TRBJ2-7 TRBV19 TGTGCCAGTAGTATTGGGGGGTCTGTGAGCTCCTACGAGCAGTACTTC CASSIGGSVSSYEQYF
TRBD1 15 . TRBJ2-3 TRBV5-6 TGTGCCAGCACCTGGGACAGGGGGCGCGCAGATACGCAGTATTTT CASTWDRGRADTQYF
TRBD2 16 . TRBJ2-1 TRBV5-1 TGCGCCAGCGGCCTCTTAGGACTAGCGGCGGACGGGGAGCAGTTCTTC CASGLLGLAADGEQFF
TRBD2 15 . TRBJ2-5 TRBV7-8 TGTGCCAGCAGCACGGGACTAGCGGGATTGGAGACCCAGTACTTC CASSTGLAGLETQYF
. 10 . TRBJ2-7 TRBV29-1 TGCAGCGTTGAAGGCAACGGGCAGTACTTC CSVEGNGQYF
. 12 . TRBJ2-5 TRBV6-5 TGTGCCAGCAGTACCCCACAAGAGACCCAGTACTTC CASSTPQETQYF
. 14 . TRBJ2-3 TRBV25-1 TGTGCCAGCAGGAGGGGAACTAGCACAGATACGCAGTATTTT CASRRGTSTDTQYF
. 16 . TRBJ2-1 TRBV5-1 TGCGCCAGCAGCTTGGGTTGGCGACAGCCTGAAAATGAGCAGTTCTTC CASSLGWRQPENEQFF